A selection of T cell receptor beta chains follows, all from one sample in a study of shared clonotypes between healthy human individuals. Clones were read by immunoSEQ multiplex PCR, and TCRdb kept only the in-frame ones, dropping some. The sample carries about 2 million clones, about 95% recorded once. The sequenced sample was naive CD8+ T cells sorted from blood. The source is a man aged 18 to 29 in good health. CDR3s leave out the opening cysteine and the closing phenylalanine or tryptophan. Each record gives: J gene, V gene, D gene, CDR3 protein. D genes are given only for firm matches.

>TRBJ2-3|TRBV5-1|-
ASSQLMSDTQY
>TRBJ2-1|TRBV4-3|TRBD2
ASSQDLVREGWNEQF
>TRBJ2-7|TRBV5-4|-
ASSLYGLDEQY
>TRBJ2-7|TRBV9|TRBD2
ASSVEGGAEQY
>TRBJ1-2|TRBV27|-
ASSSGLTPGTRYGYT
>TRBJ1-5|TRBV5-6|TRBD1
ASSEGGRQPQH
>TRBJ2-1|TRBV5-6|TRBD2
ASSGGLADHYNEQF
>TRBJ2-7|TRBV4-3|TRBD2
ASSQELAGGTYEQY
>TRBJ1-1|TRBV27|TRBD1
ASSLTGGKGEAF
>TRBJ2-2|TRBV11-1|-
ASSFRGLSYTGELF
>TRBJ2-2|TRBV6-6|-
ASSFRSESGELF
>TRBJ2-7|TRBV4-1|TRBD2
ASSQAGRAGEQY
>TRBJ1-2|TRBV7-2|-
ASSLRTALAYGYT
>TRBJ1-2|TRBV27|-
ASSMASGVGRGYGYT
>TRBJ2-7|TRBV13|TRBD1
ASSPGQLAYEQY
>TRBJ2-7|TRBV5-4|-
ASSFLSEQY
>TRBJ2-3|TRBV5-1|TRBD2
ASSFHPIAGELDTQY
>TRBJ2-7|TRBV6-1|-
ASSEGTGVEYEQY
>TRBJ2-7|TRBV5-6|-
ASSLFPYEQY
>TRBJ1-2|TRBV19|-
ASSIGTGAIGYT
>TRBJ1-5|TRBV6-5|-
ASGRDSNQPQH
>TRBJ2-7|TRBV5-5|TRBD1
ASSIGQGRSYEQY
>TRBJ2-1|TRBV9|-
ASSPPSRDEQF
>TRBJ2-7|TRBV4-1|TRBD2
ASSDREASGYEQY
>TRBJ2-1|TRBV30|TRBD1
AWSMGQAPNDEQF
>TRBJ1-1|TRBV11-1|-
ASSGYRDTEAF
>TRBJ1-3|TRBV30|-
AWVPLPDGGNTIY
>TRBJ1-2|TRBV29-1|-
SVLGTEHNYGYT
>TRBJ2-5|TRBV6-1|TRBD1
ASSDGRTGGEETQY
>TRBJ2-7|TRBV27|-
ASSPTAASSYEQY
>TRBJ2-1|TRBV9|-
ASSVALDEQF
>TRBJ2-5|TRBV7-2|TRBD2
ASSFGGGEGETQY
>TRBJ2-2|TRBV11-2|TRBD2
ASSRLAGGPGTGELF
>TRBJ1-2|TRBV27|TRBD1
ASRSQGASPNYGYT
>TRBJ2-2|TRBV27|-
ASSLLSVGLRDTGELF
>TRBJ2-1|TRBV7-9|TRBD2
ASSHLAALMDEQF
>TRBJ2-3|TRBV7-8|TRBD2
ASSLLAGWGTDTQY
>TRBJ2-2|TRBV9|-
ASSVEYTGELF
>TRBJ1-6|TRBV27|-
ASKGSDSPLH
>TRBJ1-1|TRBV27|TRBD1
ASSSTGVMNVNTEAF
>TRBJ2-1|TRBV27|-
ASSSRAYNEQF
>TRBJ1-1|TRBV7-9|-
ASTVVVLSEAF
>TRBJ1-2|TRBV9|-
ASSEVVYGYT
>TRBJ2-1|TRBV2|-
ASPRSSSYNEQF
>TRBJ1-5|TRBV7-9|-
ASSSVGSNQPQH
>TRBJ2-5|TRBV2|-
ASTPEGGLQETQY